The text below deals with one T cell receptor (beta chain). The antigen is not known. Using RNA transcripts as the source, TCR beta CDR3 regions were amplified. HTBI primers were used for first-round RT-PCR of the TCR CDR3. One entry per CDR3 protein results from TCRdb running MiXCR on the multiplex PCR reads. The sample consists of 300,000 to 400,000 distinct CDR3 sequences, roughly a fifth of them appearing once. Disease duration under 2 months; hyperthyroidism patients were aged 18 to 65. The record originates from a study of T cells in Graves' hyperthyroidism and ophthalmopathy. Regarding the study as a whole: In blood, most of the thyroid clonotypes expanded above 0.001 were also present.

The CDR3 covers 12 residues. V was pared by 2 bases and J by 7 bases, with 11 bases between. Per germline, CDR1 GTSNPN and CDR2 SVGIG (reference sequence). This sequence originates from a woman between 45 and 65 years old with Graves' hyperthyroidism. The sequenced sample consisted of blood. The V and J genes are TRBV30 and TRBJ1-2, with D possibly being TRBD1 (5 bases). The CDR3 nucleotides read TGTGCCTGGAGTCTGGGACCGCCTGGCTACACCTTC. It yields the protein CAWSLGPPGYTF.